The sequence of this T cell receptor (beta chain) was determined in a study of blood T cell repertoires in COVID-19. Assay used: immunoSEQ multiplex PCR; TCRdb lists only in-frame clones, some missing. The data contain approximately 270,000 clones, roughly nine tenths of them singletons. CDR3 size: 17 residues. CDR1 is MDHEN, CDR2 SYDVKM, per germline. V lost 4 bases, J lost 2 bases, and 6 bases stayed unmatched. The V call is TRBV28, the J call TRBJ2-6, with TRBD2 matching 9 bases. This sequence originates from a man aged 18 to 29 with active or convalescent COVID-19. Material for sequencing was peripheral blood. The CDR3: CASSSREGNTGANVLTF. Here the CDR3 DNA reads TGTGCCAGCAGTTCGCGGGAGGGTAACACTGGGGCCAACGTCCTGACTTTC.